These 19 T cell receptor beta chains originate from one sample sequenced in a study of T cells in Graves' hyperthyroidism and ophthalmopathy. RNA transcripts gave rise to amplified TCR beta CDR3 regions. The study used the HTBI primer set for a first-round RT-PCR of the TCR CDR3. TCRdb fed the multiplex PCR reads into MiXCR, producing one record per CDR3 protein. The sample lists around 490,000 distinct CDR3 sequences, 15% to 20% occurring once. Sequencing was performed on blood. The receptors were gathered from a middle-aged man with Graves' ophthalmopathy.

This clonotype has just one count. This chain uses TRBV30 with TRBJ1-4; TRBD1 matches at 7 bases. V dropped 5 bases and J dropped 4; count of bases not matched to a gene: 4. Germline values: CDR1 GTSNPN, CDR2 SVGIG (reference sequence). CDR3 size: 13 residues. CDR3 sequence: CAWEGANNEKLFF. CDR3 nucleotide sequence: TGTGCCTGGGAGGGGGCGAATAATGAAAAACTGTTTTTT. Based on the CDR3 plus reference TRBV30 and TRBJ1-4, the full variable domain is SQTIHQWPATLVQPVGSPLSLECTVEGTSNPNLYWYRQAAGRGLQLLFYSVGIGQISSEVPQNLSASRPQDRQFILSSKKLLLSDSGFYLCAWEGANNEKLFFGSGTQLSVL.

J is TRBJ1-5 and V is TRBV27; TRBD1 might be the D (6 bases). CDR1 is MNHEY, CDR2 SMNVEV, per germline (reference sequence). The CDR3 covers 17 residues. V lost 6 bases and J 4 bases, leaving 22 bases between the germline ends. This CDR3 is CASRPTEGGLGNQPQHF. The CDR3 DNA is TGTGCCAGCAGGCCGACGGAGGGGGGATTAGGTAATCAGCCCCAGCATTTT.

The chain has TRBV4-1 and TRBJ1-4; TRBD1 matches at 8 bases. J lost 2 bases, V lost 3 bases, and 5 bases had no gene match. Germline CDR1 is MGHRA and CDR2 is YSYEKL. The CDR3 loop spans 16 amino acids. This CDR3 is CASSHRQGATNEKLFF. CDR3 sequence (DNA): TGCGCCAGCAGCCATAGGCAGGGGGCTACTAATGAAAAACTGTTTTTT.

In this sample, this clonotype turned up many times. V and J are TRBV30 and TRBJ2-2; the D gene is possibly TRBD2 (6 bases). Trimming took 3 bases from V and 4 from J, leaving 9 bases between them. The CDR3 spans 13 residues. The germline V gene has CDR1 GTSNPN and CDR2 SVGIG (reference sequence). The chain's CDR3 is CAWRGLATGELFF. In DNA form, the CDR3 reads TGTGCCTGGAGGGGACTCGCCACCGGGGAGCTGTTTTTT.

A note on this clonotype: An end of the junction does not agree with germline; a read error may underlie this. The chain recombines TRBV7-7 with TRBJ2-1, with TRBD1 matching 11 bases. Germline V gives CDR1 SSHAT, CDR2 FNYEAQ (reference sequence). The CDR3 loop spans 15 amino acids. CDR3 coding DNA: TGTGCTAGCAGCACGGGACAGGGGGAGTACAATGAGCAGTTCTTC. Protein: CASSTGQGEYNEQFF. Full variable domain (missing parts from reference TRBV7-7 and TRBJ2-1): GAGVSQSPRYKVTKRGQDVTLRCDPISSHATLYWYQQALGQGPEFLTYFNYEAQPDKSGLPSDRFSAERPEGSISTLTIQRTEQRDSAMYRCASSTGQGEYNEQFFGPGTRLTVL.

This clonotype was counted many times. The chain joins TRBV5-1 to TRBJ1-1, with D unclear. Trimming removed 4 bases at V and 4 bases at J, with 11 bases between. Germline lookup yields CDR1 SGHRS and CDR2 YFSETQ. CDR3 size: 13 residues. The CDR3 spells CASSPSRTTEAFF. In DNA form, the CDR3 reads TGCGCCAGCAGCCCTTCCAGAACCACTGAAGCTTTCTTT.

The chain combines TRBV25-1 with TRBJ1-2; no clear D gene. The V gene's germline CDR1 is MGHDK and CDR2 SYGVNS. V was trimmed by 1 base and J by 4 bases, leaving 13 bases between them. CDR3 length: 15 amino acids. The CDR3 is CASSEWEGGSYGYTF. CDR3 nucleotide sequence: TGTGCCAGCAGTGAATGGGAAGGCGGAAGCTATGGCTACACCTTC.

There are a few counts of this clonotype. The conserved final phenylalanine or tryptophan is absent from the CDR3, which likely points to a read error. V gene TRBV6-2 or TRBV6-3 combines with J gene TRBJ1-1; the D gene is possibly TRBD1 (5 bases). The CDR3 totals 14 residues. Trimming pared 8 bases from V and 0 bases from J, leaving 13 bases between. Germline V gene data show CDR1 as MNHEY and CDR2 as SVGEGT. In DNA form, the CDR3 reads TGTGCCAGCTGTACAGGCGACCTGAACACTGAAGCTTTCCTT. This translates into CASCTGDLNTEAFL.

This clonotype came up a few times. The rearrangement links TRBV18 to TRBJ1-2; D possibly corresponds to TRBD1 (5 bases). The germline V gene has CDR1 KGHSH and CDR2 LQKENI. V was pared by 3 bases and J by 4 bases, with 15 bases between. The CDR3 consists of 15 residues. Here the CDR3 reads CASSPTGTSPYGYTF. The CDR3, as DNA: TGTGCCAGCTCACCGACCGGGACCTCACCCTATGGCTACACCTTC.

This clonotype has at least ten counts. The rearrangement links TRBV28 to TRBJ1-3, with 7 nucleotides matching TRBD1. This CDR3 comprises 14 residues. Germline CDR1 is MDHEN and CDR2 is SYDVKM. The J segment lost 5 bases and the V segment lost 7 bases, leaving 8 bases of the junction unmatched. The CDR3 coding sequence is TGTGCCAGCACCCTCGGGACAGCTCGAAACACCATATATTTT. It is translated as CASTLGTARNTIYF.

V and J are TRBV7-2 and TRBJ2-5; no reliable D call. The CDR3 contains 13 residues. Trimming took 4 bases from V and 3 from J, leaving 9 bases between them. The germline CDR1 and CDR2 sequences are SGHTA and FQGNSA. The CDR3 sequence is CASSSLGKETQYF. The DNA of the CDR3 is TGTGCCAGCAGCTCCCTAGGTAAAGAGACCCAGTACTTC.

This clonotype came up many times. The J gene is TRBJ1-1, the V gene TRBV3-1, with TRBD1 as a possible D gene (5 bases). V was clipped by 3 bases and J by 11 bases, with 16 bases between them. Germline CDR1 reads LGHDT; CDR2 reads YNNKEL (reference sequence). The length of the CDR3 is 13 residues. CDR3 nucleotides: TGTGCCAGCAGCCAGGTGACGGGGAGGGGTGCTTTCTTT. Protein product: CASSQVTGRGAFF.

This clonotype was detected many times. J is TRBJ2-1 and V is TRBV11-2; 11 nucleotides align to TRBD2. Trimming took 0 bases from V and 7 from J; bases not matched to a gene: 5. CDR3 length: 16 amino acids. CDR1 SGHAT and CDR2 FQNNGV come from the germline V gene. CDR3 sequence: CASSLDRASGRNEQFF. The DNA of the CDR3 is TGTGCCAGCAGCTTAGATCGGGCTAGCGGGAGGAATGAGCAGTTCTTC. Using reference TRBV11-2 and TRBJ2-1 for the parts outside the CDR3, the full variable domain is EAGVAQSPRYKIIEKRQSVAFWCNPISGHATLYWYQQILGQGPKLLIQFQNNGVVDDSQLPKDRFSAERLKGVDSTLKIQPAKLEDSAVYLCASSLDRASGRNEQFFGPGTRLTVL.

The chain is built from TRBV6-2 or TRBV6-3 and TRBJ2-1; 10 bases agree with TRBD2. Germline-derived CDR1 and CDR2 are MNHEY and SVGEGT. The CDR3 is 15 residues long. After removal of 4 bases from V and 5 bases from J, the junction contained 5 bases not matched to a gene. CDR3: CASSFSGGSNNEQFF. For the CDR3, the DNA is TGTGCCAGCAGTTTTAGCGGGGGGTCGAACAATGAGCAGTTCTTC.

This clonotype was seen many times. The chain joins TRBV6-1 to TRBJ2-1, with TRBD2 as a possible D gene (6 bases). In germline, CDR1 is MNHNS, CDR2 SASEGT. V dropped 7 bases and J dropped 3 bases, with 16 bases sitting between them. The CDR3 sequence is 15 residues long. DNA of the CDR3: TGTGCCAGCACCCGCCCCGGGACTTTCTACAATGAGCAGTTCTTC. The encoded protein is CASTRPGTFYNEQFF.

The rearrangement uses TRBV5-1 and TRBJ2-5; 8 bases align to TRBD1. Germline-derived CDR1 and CDR2 are SGHRS and YFSETQ. This CDR3 has 16 amino acids. After removal of 0 bases from V and 4 bases from J, the junction contained 8 bases not matched to a gene. The CDR3 loop is CASSLDGRGRVETQYF. For the CDR3, the DNA is TGCGCCAGCAGCTTGGATGGCAGGGGGCGCGTAGAGACCCAGTACTTC.

The chain links TRBV30 to TRBJ2-7; D is unresolved. The V end was cut by 5 bases, the J end by 0 bases, with 11 bases between. Germline CDR1 and CDR2: GTSNPN and SVGIG (reference sequence). The CDR3 length is 13 residues. The CDR3 sequence: CAWGPGPSYEQYF. In DNA, the CDR3 is TGTGCCTGGGGCCCAGGTCCCTCCTACGAGCAGTACTTC.

This clonotype was seen ten or more times. The V and J genes are TRBV10-3 and TRBJ2-5; D gene ambiguous. V was trimmed by 0 bases and J by 4 bases, leaving 12 bases between them. CDR3 length: 15 residues. Germline loops: CDR1 ENHRY, CDR2 SYGVKD. CDR3 nucleotide sequence: TGTGCCATCAGTGAGTCGGCAGTGCGAGGAGAGACCCAGTACTTC. Translated, it gives CAISESAVRGETQYF.

In this sample, this clonotype turned up a few times. V usage is TRBV7-2 and J usage is TRBJ1-1, with 10 bases that match TRBD1. Germline V gene lookup returns CDR1 SGHTA and CDR2 FQGNSA. V gave up 8 bases and J gave up 1 base; unmatched junction bases: 7. This CDR3 contains 15 residues. CDR3 sequence (DNA): TGTGCCAGCCGGGACAGGGGAATTAAGAACACTGAAGCTTTCTTT. It codes for CASRDRGIKNTEAFF.